This T cell receptor (beta chain) was recorded in a study of blood T cells in healthy people across ages. Study-level results: A roughly linear fall in TCR beta diversity per million T cells was seen with increasing age. Percentage of naive T cells showed a strong correlation with TCR beta diversity.

PCR was performed a second time for about 6 to 11 cycles using a sample-barcoded 5' primer and a J-beta primer mix. A template-switch adaptor containing 12 random nucleotides labeled each cDNA molecule. TCRdb passed the 5' RACE reads through MiXCR, listing each CDR3 protein once. The sample holds approximately 800,000 distinct CDR3 sequences; 25% to 30% are singletons and the top ten take over 2.5%. About this clonotype: Antigen: not known.

The CDR3 has 14 residues. The V gene lost 4 bases and the J gene lost 4 bases, with 14 bases spanning the gap. Germline CDR1 SGHRS, CDR2 YFSETQ. Separately, the same data were catalogued under a study of T cells of mothers and their children.

What was sequenced was blood. The source of this sequence is a boy aged 5 to 17 in good health. The chain uses TRBV5-1 and TRBJ1-2, with a weak D call TRBD1 (6 bases). The CDR3 coding sequence is TGCGCCAGCAGCGTCGACAGGACCCTCTATGGCTACACCTTC. Its translation: CASSVDRTLYGYTF.